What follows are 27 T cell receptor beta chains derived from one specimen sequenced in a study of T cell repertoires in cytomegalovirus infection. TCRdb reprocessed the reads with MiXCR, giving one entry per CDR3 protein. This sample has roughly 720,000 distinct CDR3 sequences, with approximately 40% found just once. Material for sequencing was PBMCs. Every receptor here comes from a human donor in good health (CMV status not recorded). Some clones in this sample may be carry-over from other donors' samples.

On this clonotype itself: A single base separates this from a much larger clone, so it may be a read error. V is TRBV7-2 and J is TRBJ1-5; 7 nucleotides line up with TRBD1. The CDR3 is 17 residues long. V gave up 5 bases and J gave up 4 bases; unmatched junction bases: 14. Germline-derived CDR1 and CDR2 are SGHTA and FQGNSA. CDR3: CASSLGGTVPFNQPQHF. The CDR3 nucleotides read TGTGCCAGCAGCCTAGGGGGGACAGTGCCCTTTAATCAGCCCCAGCATTTT.

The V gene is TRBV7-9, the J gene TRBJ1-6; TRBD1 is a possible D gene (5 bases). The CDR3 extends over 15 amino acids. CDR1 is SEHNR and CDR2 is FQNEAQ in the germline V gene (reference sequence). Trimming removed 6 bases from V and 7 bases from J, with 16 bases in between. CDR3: CASRRGTPGNSPLHF. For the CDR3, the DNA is TGTGCCAGCAGAAGAGGGACTCCTGGCAATTCACCCCTCCACTTT.

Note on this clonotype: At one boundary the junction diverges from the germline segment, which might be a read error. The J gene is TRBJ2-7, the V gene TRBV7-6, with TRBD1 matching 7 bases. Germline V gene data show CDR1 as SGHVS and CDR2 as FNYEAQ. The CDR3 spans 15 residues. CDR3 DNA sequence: TGTGCCAGCAGCAACACAGGGGCGTTCTCCTCCGAGCAGTACTTC. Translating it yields CASSNTGAFSSEQYF.

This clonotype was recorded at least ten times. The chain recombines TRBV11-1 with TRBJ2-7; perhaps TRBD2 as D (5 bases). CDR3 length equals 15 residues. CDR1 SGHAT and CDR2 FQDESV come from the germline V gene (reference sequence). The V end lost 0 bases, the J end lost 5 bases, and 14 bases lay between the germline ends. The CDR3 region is CASSLALLEGHEQYF. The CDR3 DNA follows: TGTGCCAGCAGCTTAGCTCTATTAGAGGGCCACGAGCAGTACTTC.

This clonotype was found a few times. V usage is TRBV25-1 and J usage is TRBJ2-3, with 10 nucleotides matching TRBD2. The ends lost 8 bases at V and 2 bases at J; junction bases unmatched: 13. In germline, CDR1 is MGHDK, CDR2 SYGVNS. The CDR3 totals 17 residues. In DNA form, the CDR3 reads TGTGCCAGCGTAGTCACTAGCGGGGAGGGGGACACAGATACGCAGTATTTT. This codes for CASVVTSGEGDTDTQYF.

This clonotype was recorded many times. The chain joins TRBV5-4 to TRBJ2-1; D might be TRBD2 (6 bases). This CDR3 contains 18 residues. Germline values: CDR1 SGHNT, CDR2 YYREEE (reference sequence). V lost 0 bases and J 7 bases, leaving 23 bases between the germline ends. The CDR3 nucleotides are TGTGCCAGCAGCTTGGGACTTGATGGAGGGCTCCATAAGAATGAGCAGTTCTTC. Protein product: CASSLGLDGGLHKNEQFF.

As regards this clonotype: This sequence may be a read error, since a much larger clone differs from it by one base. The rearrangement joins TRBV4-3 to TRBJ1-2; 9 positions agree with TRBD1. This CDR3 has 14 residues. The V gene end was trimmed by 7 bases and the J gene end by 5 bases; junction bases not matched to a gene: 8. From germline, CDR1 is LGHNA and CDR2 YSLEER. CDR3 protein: CASIQAGTGYGYTF. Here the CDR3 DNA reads TGCGCCAGCATCCAGGCTGGGACAGGGTATGGCTACACCTTC.

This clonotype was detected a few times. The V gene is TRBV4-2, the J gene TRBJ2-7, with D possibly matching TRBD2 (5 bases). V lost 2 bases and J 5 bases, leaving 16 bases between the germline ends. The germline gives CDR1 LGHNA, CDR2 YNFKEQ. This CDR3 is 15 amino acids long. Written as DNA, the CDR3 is TGTGCCAGCAGCCAACGTGATCTAGCTCGGCACGAGCAGTACTTC. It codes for CASSQRDLARHEQYF.

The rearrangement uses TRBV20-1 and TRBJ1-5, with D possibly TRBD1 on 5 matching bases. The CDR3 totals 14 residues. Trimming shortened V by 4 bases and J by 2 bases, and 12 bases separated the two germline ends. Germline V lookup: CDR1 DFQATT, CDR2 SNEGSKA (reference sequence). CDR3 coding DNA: TGCAGTGCTAATACCCAGGGTGGCAATCAGCCCCAGCATTTT. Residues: CSANTQGGNQPQHF.

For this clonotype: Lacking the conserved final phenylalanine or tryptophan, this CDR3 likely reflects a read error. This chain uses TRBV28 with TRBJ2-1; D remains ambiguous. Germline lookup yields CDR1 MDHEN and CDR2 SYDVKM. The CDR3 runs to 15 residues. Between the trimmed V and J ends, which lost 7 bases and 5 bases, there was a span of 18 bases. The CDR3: CASKPAGSGNNEQFL. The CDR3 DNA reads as TGTGCCAGCAAACCGGCCGGTTCTGGGAACAATGAGCAGTTCTTA.

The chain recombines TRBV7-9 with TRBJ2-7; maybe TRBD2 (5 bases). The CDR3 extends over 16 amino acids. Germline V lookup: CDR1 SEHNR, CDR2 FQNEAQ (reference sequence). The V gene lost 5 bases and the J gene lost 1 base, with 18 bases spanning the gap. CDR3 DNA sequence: TGTGCCAGCAGCGGACGCCCGGGAATTGCTTCCTACGAGCAGTACTTC. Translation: CASSGRPGIASYEQYF. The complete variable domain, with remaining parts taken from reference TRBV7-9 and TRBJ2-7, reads DTGVSQNPRHKITKRGQNVTFRCDPISEHNRLYWYRQTLGQGPEFLTYFQNEAQLEKSRLLSDRFSAERPKGSFSTLEIQRTEQGDSAMYLCASSGRPGIASYEQYFGPGTRLTVT.

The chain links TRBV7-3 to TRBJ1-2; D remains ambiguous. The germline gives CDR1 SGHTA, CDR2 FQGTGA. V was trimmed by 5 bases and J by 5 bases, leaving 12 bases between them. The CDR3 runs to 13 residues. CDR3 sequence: CASSHPDGYGYTF. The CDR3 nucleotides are TGTGCCAGCAGCCATCCAGACGGTTATGGCTACACCTTC.

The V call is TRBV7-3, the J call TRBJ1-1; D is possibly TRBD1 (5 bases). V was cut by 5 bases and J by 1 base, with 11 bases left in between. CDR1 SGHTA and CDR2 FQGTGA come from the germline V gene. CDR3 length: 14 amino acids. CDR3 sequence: CASSQAGKNTEAFF. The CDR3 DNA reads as TGTGCCAGCAGCCAGGCAGGGAAGAACACTGAAGCTTTCTTT.

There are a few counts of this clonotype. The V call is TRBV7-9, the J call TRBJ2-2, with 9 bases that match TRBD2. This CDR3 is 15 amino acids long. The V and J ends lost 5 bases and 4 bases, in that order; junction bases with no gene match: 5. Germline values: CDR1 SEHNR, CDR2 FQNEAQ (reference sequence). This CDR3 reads CASSPIAGATGELFF. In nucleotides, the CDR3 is TGTGCCAGCAGCCCCATAGCGGGAGCCACCGGGGAGCTGTTTTTT. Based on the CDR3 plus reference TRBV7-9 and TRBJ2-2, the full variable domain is DTGVSQNPRHKITKRGQNVTFRCDPISEHNRLYWYRQTLGQGPEFLTYFQNEAQLEKSRLLSDRFSAERPKGSFSTLEIQRTEQGDSAMYLCASSPIAGATGELFFGEGSRLTVL.

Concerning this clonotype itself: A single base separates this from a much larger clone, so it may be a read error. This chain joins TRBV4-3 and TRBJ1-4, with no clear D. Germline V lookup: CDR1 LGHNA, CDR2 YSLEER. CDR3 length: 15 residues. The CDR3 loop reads CDSSQPGTTNEKLFF. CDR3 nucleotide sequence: TGCGACAGCAGCCAACCGGGAACAACTAATGAAAAACTGTTTTTT.

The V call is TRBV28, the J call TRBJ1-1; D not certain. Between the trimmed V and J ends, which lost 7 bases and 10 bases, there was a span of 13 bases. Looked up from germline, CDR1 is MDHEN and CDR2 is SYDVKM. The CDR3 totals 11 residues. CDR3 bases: TGTGCCAGCATTAACTCTTTGGGAGCTTTCTTT. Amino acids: CASINSLGAFF.

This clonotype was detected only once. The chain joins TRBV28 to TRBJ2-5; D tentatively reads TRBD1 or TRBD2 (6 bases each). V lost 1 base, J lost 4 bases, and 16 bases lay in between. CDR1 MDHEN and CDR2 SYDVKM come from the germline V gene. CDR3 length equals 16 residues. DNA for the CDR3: TGTGCCAGCAGTTTATTGGAGGGGGTGCCGCGAGAGACCCAGTACTTC. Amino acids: CASSLLEGVPRETQYF.

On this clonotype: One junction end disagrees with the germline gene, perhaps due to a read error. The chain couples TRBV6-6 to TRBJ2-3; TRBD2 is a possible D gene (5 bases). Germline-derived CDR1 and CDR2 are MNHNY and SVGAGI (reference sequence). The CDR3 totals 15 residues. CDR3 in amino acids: CASSYRSLASDTKYF. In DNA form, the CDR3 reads TGTGCCAGCAGTTACAGGAGCCTAGCATCAGATACGAAGTATTTT.

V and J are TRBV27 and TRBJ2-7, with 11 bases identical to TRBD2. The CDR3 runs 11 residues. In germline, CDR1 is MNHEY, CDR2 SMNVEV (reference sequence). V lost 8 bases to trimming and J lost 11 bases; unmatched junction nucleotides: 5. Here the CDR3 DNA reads TGTGCCAGCGGGACTAGCGGAGCCGAGTACTTC. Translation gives CASGTSGAEYF.

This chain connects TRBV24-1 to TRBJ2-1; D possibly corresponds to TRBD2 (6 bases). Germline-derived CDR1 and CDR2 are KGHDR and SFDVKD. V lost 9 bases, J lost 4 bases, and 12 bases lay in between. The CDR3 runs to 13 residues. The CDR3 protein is CATWGDEYNEQFF. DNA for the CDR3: TGTGCCACCTGGGGGGACGAGTACAATGAGCAGTTCTTC.

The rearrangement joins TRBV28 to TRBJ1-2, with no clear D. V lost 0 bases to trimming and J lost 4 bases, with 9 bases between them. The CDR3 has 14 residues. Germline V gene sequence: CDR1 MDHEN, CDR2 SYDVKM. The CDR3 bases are TGTGCCAGCAGTTTATGGGCGACAACCTATGGCTACACCTTC. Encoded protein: CASSLWATTYGYTF.

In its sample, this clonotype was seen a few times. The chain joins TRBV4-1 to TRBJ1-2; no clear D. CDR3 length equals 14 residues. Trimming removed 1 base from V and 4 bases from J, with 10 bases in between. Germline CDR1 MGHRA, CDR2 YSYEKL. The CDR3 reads CASSQAYSSYGYTF. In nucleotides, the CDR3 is TGCGCCAGCAGCCAAGCGTACAGCTCCTATGGCTACACCTTC.

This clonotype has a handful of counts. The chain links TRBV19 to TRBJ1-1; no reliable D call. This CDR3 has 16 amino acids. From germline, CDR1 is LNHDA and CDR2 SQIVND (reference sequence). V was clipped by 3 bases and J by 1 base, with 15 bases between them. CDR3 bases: TGTGCCAGTAGTATGATCTGGGTGAGTGGGAACACTGAAGCTTTCTTT. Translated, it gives CASSMIWVSGNTEAFF.

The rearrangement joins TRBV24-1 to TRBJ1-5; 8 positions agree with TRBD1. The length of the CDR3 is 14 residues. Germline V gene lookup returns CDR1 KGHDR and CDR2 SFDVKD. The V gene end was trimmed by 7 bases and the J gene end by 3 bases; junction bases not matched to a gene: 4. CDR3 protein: CATSQGAVNQPQHF. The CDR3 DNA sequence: TGTGCCACCAGCCAGGGGGCGGTCAATCAGCCCCAGCATTTT.

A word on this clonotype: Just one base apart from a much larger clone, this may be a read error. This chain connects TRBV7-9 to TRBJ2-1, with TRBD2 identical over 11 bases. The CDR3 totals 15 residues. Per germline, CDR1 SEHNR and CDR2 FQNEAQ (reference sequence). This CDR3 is CASSQGLADTNGQFF. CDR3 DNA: TGTGCCAGCAGCCAGGGACTAGCGGACACGAATGGGCAGTTCTTC.

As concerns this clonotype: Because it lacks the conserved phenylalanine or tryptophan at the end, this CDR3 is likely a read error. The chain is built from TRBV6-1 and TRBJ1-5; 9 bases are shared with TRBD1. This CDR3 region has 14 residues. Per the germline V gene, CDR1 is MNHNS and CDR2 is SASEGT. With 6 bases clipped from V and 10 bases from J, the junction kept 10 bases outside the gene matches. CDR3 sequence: CASSEQGASHPQHL. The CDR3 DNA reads TGTGCCAGCAGCGAACAGGGGGCTAGTCATCCCCAGCATTTG.

DNA for the CDR3: TGTGCCAGCAGCGGGGGGGCGAGGAACAGGGGCTCCTACGAGCAGTACTTC. Translating it yields CASSGGARNRGSYEQYF. The V and J genes are TRBV7-9 and TRBJ2-7; tentatively, D is TRBD1 or TRBD2 (7 bases each). V was clipped by 5 bases and J by 0 bases, with 20 bases between them. CDR1 and CDR2 (germline): SEHNR, FQNEAQ (reference sequence). This CDR3 comprises 17 residues.